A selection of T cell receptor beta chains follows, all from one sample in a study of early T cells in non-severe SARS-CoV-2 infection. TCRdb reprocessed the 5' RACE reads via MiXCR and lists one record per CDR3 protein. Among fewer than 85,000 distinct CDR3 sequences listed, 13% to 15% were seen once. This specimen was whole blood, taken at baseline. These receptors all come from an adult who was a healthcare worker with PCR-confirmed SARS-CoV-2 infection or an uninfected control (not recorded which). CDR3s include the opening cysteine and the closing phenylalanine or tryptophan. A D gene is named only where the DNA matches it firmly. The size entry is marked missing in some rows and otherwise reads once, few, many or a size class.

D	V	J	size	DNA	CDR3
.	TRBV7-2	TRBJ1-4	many	TGTGCCAGCAGCTTAGGAGGATTTAATGAAAAACTGTTTTTT	CASSLGGFNEKLFF
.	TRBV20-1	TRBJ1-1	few	TGCAGTGCCGAGGGGCAGAGCACTGAAGCTTTCTTT	CSAEGQSTEAFF
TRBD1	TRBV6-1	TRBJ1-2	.	TGTGCCAGCCTAGAGGCAGGGGGCACTAACTATGGCTACACCTTC	CASLEAGGTNYGYTF
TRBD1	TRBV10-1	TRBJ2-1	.	TGCGCCAGCAGTCGGGACAGCCTCAATGAGCAGTTCTTC	CASSRDSLNEQFF
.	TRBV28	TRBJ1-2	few	TGTGCCAGCAGGGAGGACAGTGGCGTCTCCTATGGCTACACCTTC	CASREDSGVSYGYTF
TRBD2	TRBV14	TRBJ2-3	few	TGTGCCAGCAGCCAAGGAGCGGGAGAAGGGCGAACGCAGTATTTT	CASSQGAGEGRTQYF
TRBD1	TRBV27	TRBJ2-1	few	TGTGCCAGCAGTTTAGGGCAGGGGGCCGATGAGCAGTTCTTC	CASSLGQGADEQFF
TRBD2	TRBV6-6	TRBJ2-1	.	TGTGCCAGCAGTACTGGACCACGAGCGGGAGTGGATGAGCAGTTCTTC	CASSTGPRAGVDEQFF
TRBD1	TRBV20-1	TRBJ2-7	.	TGCAGTGCTACTAAAGGACAGGGCAACCACGAGCAGTACTTC	CSATKGQGNHEQYF
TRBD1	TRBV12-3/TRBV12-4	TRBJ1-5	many	TGTGCCAGCAGGCAATGGACAGGGGGCAATCAGCCCCAGCATTTT	CASRQWTGGNQPQHF
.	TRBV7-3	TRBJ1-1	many	TGTGCCAGCAGCTGGGACAAGAACACTGAAGCTTTCTTT	CASSWDKNTEAFF
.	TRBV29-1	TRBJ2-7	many	TGCAGCGTTGGGACATCGGCCTACGAGCAGTACTTC	CSVGTSAYEQYF
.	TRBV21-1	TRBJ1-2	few	TGTGCCAGCAGCGAGGACAGGAAATATGGCTACACCTTC	CASSEDRKYGYTF
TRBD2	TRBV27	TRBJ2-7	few	TGTGCCAGCAGTTCCTTCGGGACTAGCGGGAGCTCCTACGAGCAGTACTTC	CASSSFGTSGSSYEQYF
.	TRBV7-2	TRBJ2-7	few	TGTGCCAGCAGCCCCGGAGGCTCAAAGAACGAGCAGTACTTC	CASSPGGSKNEQYF
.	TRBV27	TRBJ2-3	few	TGTGCCAGCACCCATGGGTCGAGCGCTCCTAGCACAGATACGCAGTATTTT	CASTHGSSAPSTDTQYF
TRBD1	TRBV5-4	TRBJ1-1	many	TGTGCCAGCAGCTTGAGACAGGGGATATCTGAAGCTTTCTTT	CASSLRQGISEAFF
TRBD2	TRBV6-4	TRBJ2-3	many	TGTGCCAGCAGTGACTCAGCGGGGTCGGGCAAGGATACGCAGTATTTT	CASSDSAGSGKDTQYF
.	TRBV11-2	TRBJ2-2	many	TGTGCCAGCAGCTCGAGCAATAGCGGAGCCACCGGGGAGCTGTTTTTT	CASSSSNSGATGELFF
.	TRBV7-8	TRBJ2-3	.	TGTGCCAGCAGCACCCTAACAGGGAGCGCAGATACGCAGTATTTT	CASSTLTGSADTQYF
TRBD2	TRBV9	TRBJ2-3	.	TGTGCCAGCAGCGTAGGCGGGAGATCAGATACGCAGTATTTT	CASSVGGRSDTQYF
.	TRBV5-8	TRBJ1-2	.	TGTGCCAGCAGTCCCGCCAGGGGCTATGGCTACACCTTC	CASSPARGYGYTF
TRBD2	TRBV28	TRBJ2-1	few	TGTGCCAGCAGTTTGGCGACTAGCGGGAGAAATGAGCAGTTCTTC	CASSLATSGRNEQFF
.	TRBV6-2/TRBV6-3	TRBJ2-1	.	TGTGCCAGCAGTTACCCTACGCCCACCGTCACATCCTACAATGAGCAGTTCTTC	CASSYPTPTVTSYNEQFF
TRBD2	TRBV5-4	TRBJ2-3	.	TGTGCCAGCAGCTCTACACTAGCGGGAGGGGATACGCAGTATTTT	CASSSTLAGGDTQYF
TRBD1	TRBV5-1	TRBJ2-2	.	TGCGCCAGCAGCTTTGGGACAGGGAAAGAAGGGGAGCTGTTTTTT	CASSFGTGKEGELFF
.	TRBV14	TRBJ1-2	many	TGTGCCAGCAGCCCCGGACAGAACCTTTATGGCTACACCTTC	CASSPGQNLYGYTF
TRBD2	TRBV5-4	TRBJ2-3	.	TGTGCCAGCAGCCCCACTCTAGCGGGAGGGCCAACAGATACGCAGTATTTT	CASSPTLAGGPTDTQYF
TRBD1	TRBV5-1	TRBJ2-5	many	TGCGCCAGCAGCTACCCGGAAGGACAGGGATTTCGCGAGACCCAGTACTTC	CASSYPEGQGFRETQYF
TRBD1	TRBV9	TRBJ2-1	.	TGTGCCAGGGCAGACAGGGGGAAGTACAATGAGCAGTTCTTC	CARADRGKYNEQFF
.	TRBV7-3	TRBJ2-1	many	TGTGCCAGCAGCATCGGACCCGAACGGAGTGAGCAGTTCTTC	CASSIGPERSEQFF
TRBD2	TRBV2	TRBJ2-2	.	TGTGCCAGCAGCGCTCCGGGACTACGAGGGAACACCGGGGAGCTGTTTTTT	CASSAPGLRGNTGELFF
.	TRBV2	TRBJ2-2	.	TGTGCCAGCAGCCCCACGTGGGGTAGGGGCACCGGGGAGCTGTTTTTT	CASSPTWGRGTGELFF
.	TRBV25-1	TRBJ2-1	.	TGTGCCAGCAGTGAATACGGAGATTCGTTTAATCAGTTCTTC	CASSEYGDSFNQFF